Presented here are 10 T cell receptor beta chains from one specimen sequenced in a study of T cell responses to AZD1222 COVID-19 vaccine. Clones were read by immunoSEQ multiplex PCR, and TCRdb kept only the in-frame ones, dropping some. Among under 200,000 clones listed, around 90% were seen once. Sequences were derived from peripheral blood, sampled 28 days after the second AZD1222 dose. These receptors all stem from an adult who received the AZD1222 COVID-19 vaccine.

The table lists this clone with a count of one. The chain recombines TRBV5-6 with TRBJ1-2; D remains unclear. The V gene's germline CDR1 is SGHDT and CDR2 YYEEEE. The V gene lost 0 bases and the J gene lost 8 bases, with 5 bases spanning the gap. The length of the CDR3 is 11 residues. The DNA for the CDR3 is TGTGCCAGCAGCTTGGTGGGGGGCTACACCTTC. The encoded protein is CASSLVGGYTF.

The gene calls are TRBV7-3 and TRBJ2-3; 10 positions match TRBD2. The CDR3 extends over 15 amino acids. The J segment lost 2 bases and the V segment lost 5 bases, leaving 4 bases of the junction unmatched. Looked up from germline, CDR1 is SGHTA and CDR2 is FQGTGA. CDR3 sequence reads: CASSHLAGDTDTQYF. The CDR3 nucleotides read TGTGCCAGCAGCCACCTAGCGGGAGACACAGATACGCAGTATTTT.

The chain employs TRBV6-2 or TRBV6-3 and TRBJ2-7; TRBD1 might be the D (6 bases). CDR1 is MNHEY and CDR2 is SVGEGT in the germline V gene. This CDR3 has 16 amino acids. Trimming took off 4 bases at V and 1 base at J, with 17 bases between the two ends. The chain's CDR3 is CASSSRSGTTSYEQYF. As DNA, the CDR3 is TGTGCCAGCAGTTCTAGATCCGGGACAACGTCCTACGAGCAGTACTTC.

A single count supports this clone. The chain joins TRBV6-2 or TRBV6-3 to TRBJ2-7; the D gene is possibly TRBD2 (5 bases). V lost 2 bases and J 2 bases, leaving 13 bases between the germline ends. Looked up from germline, CDR1 is MNHEY and CDR2 is SVGEGT. The CDR3 totals 15 residues. The CDR3 sequence is CASSYVRANTYEQYF. The CDR3 DNA follows: TGTGCCAGCAGTTACGTGCGGGCGAATACCTACGAGCAGTACTTC.

The gene calls are TRBV27 and TRBJ2-3; no definite D call. Germline CDR1 reads MNHEY; CDR2 reads SMNVEV (reference sequence). The CDR3 contains 10 residues. V was cut by 4 bases and J by 4 bases, with 0 bases left in between. The CDR3 loop reads CASSSDTQYF. The DNA of the CDR3 is TGTGCCAGCAGTTCAGATACGCAGTATTTT.

The chain joins TRBV6-5 to TRBJ2-7; TRBD2 aligns across 9 bases. Losses at the gene ends were 5 bases for V and 2 bases for J; bases not matched to a gene: 4. The CDR3 runs to 14 residues. The germline gives CDR1 MNHEY, CDR2 SVGAGI. CDR3 residues: CASSISGGTYEQYF. The CDR3 DNA is TGTGCCAGCAGTATTAGCGGGGGTACCTACGAGCAGTACTTC.

This chain links TRBV9 with TRBJ1-1; tentatively, D is TRBD1 (5 bases). This CDR3 has 15 amino acids. The V end lost 0 bases, the J end lost 3 bases, and 12 bases lay between the germline ends. Germline CDR1 and CDR2: SGDLS and YYNGEE. The CDR3 is CASSVGGSRDTEAFF. In DNA, the CDR3 is TGTGCCAGCAGCGTAGGGGGGTCCAGGGACACTGAAGCTTTCTTT.

This chain uses TRBV11-2 with TRBJ2-6; unclear D gene. There are 12 residues in the CDR3. V was cut by 5 bases and J by 3 bases, with 2 bases left in between. CDR1 is SGHAT, CDR2 FQNNGV, per germline. Here the CDR3 reads CASSGGANVLTF. For the CDR3, the DNA is TGTGCCAGCAGCGGTGGGGCCAACGTCCTGACTTTC.

CDR3 bases: TGTGCCAGCGCACGGGTTGGCGTTTCCCACGAGCAGTACTTC. Protein: CASARVGVSHEQYF. The V and J genes are TRBV27 and TRBJ2-7; the D is unclear. Germline CDR1 is MNHEY and CDR2 is SMNVEV (reference sequence). Trimming cost V 8 bases and J 5 bases, with 19 bases left between them. CDR3 size: 14 residues.

The chain is built from TRBV29-1 and TRBJ2-3; D possibly corresponds to TRBD2 (5 bases). The germline CDR1 and CDR2 sequences are SQVTM and ANQGSEA. The CDR3 length is 12 residues. The germline V and J ends were trimmed by 7 bases and 4 bases, with 12 bases remaining between them. Here the CDR3 reads CSGGDWADTQYF. The CDR3 bases are TGCAGCGGGGGAGACTGGGCAGATACGCAGTATTTT.